This T cell receptor beta chain was obtained from a study of T-cell reconstitution after alpha-beta-depleted transplantation in children. Unique molecular identifiers were incorporated into the prepared TCRbeta library. One entry per CDR3 protein, called by TCRdb with MiXCR from the PCR reads. The table shows about 460,000 distinct CDR3 sequences, with roughly a tenth occurring only once. Germline CDR1 is DFQATT and CDR2 is SNEGSKA (reference sequence). V lost 6 bases to trimming and J lost 1 base; unmatched junction nucleotides: 6. CDR3 length: 15 residues. This clonotype was detected only a few times.

This clonotype was sampled from a child aged 2 to 10 with inherited bone marrow failure, due to receive a stem cell transplant. Sequencing was performed on PBMCs, taken before TCRalphabeta/CD19-depleted stem cell transplant. The chain combines TRBV20-1 with TRBJ2-2, with TRBD1 identical over 9 bases. DNA of the CDR3: TGCAGTGCGAGGGACAGGGAGGTGAACACCGGGGAGCTGTTTTTT. It specifies CSARDREVNTGELFF.